The 21 T cell receptor beta chains given below trace back to one sample, sequenced in a study of glioma-infiltrating T cells after dendritic cell vaccination (TCRdb year 2016). Libraries were constructed by the immunoSEQ multiplex PCR assay. The immuneACCESS repertoire file appears here via TCRdb, limited to in-frame rearrangements. These files lack a portion of the clones; in checked studies, under half of the deficit traces to unresolved V genes, and the cause of the others is not known. A total of about 73,000 clones appear in this sample, over 70% of them only once. The ten biggest clones cover 2% to 2.5% of the sample. The source was blood, collected before dendritic cell vaccination. The receptors were gathered from a human donor with glioblastoma.

The chain links TRBV19 to TRBJ1-2, with a tentative D call TRBD1 (5 bases). V gave up 3 bases and J gave up 4 bases, with 15 bases separating them. The length of the CDR3 is 15 residues. In germline, CDR1 is LNHDA, CDR2 SQIVND (reference sequence). The chain's CDR3 is CASSIPGGAFYGYTF. The CDR3 nucleotides are TGTGCCAGTAGTATCCCAGGTGGGGCCTTCTATGGCTACACCTTC.

This clone was seen only a few times. V usage is TRBV5-6 and J usage is TRBJ1-1; a possible D gene is TRBD1 (6 bases). The CDR3 is 14 amino acids. V lost 4 bases and J 5 bases, leaving 15 bases between the germline ends. Per germline, CDR1 SGHDT and CDR2 YYEEEE. The CDR3 coding sequence is TGTGCCAGCAGCGTAATTACAGGGTTGACTGAAGCTTTCTTT. Amino acid sequence: CASSVITGLTEAFF.

The chain combines TRBV7-8 with TRBJ1-6, with D unresolved. The ends were cut back, 1 base at V and 4 bases at J, with 14 bases in the middle. This CDR3 has 17 amino acids. Germline V lookup: CDR1 SGHVS, CDR2 FQNEAQ. CDR3 amino acids: CASSLVGGRRYNSPLHF. The DNA of the CDR3 is TGTGCCAGCAGCTTAGTGGGCGGGCGACGATATAATTCACCCCTCCACTTT.

V is TRBV7-9 and J is TRBJ2-5, with D uncertain. V was pared by 3 bases and J by 5 bases, with 13 bases between. The V gene's germline CDR1 is SEHNR and CDR2 FQNEAQ (reference sequence). The CDR3 has 14 amino acids. The CDR3 DNA reads TGTGCCAGCAGCTTGCGACAACCCGAGGAGACCCAGTACTTC. It specifies CASSLRQPEETQYF. The full variable domain, with the rest looked up from reference TRBV7-9 and TRBJ2-5, is DTGVSQNPRHKITKRGQNVTFRCDPISEHNRLYWYRQTLGQGPEFLTYFQNEAQLEKSRLLSDRFSAERPKGSFSTLEIQRTEQGDSAMYLCASSLRQPEETQYFGPGTRLLVL.

The chain is built from TRBV7-2 and TRBJ2-7, with D possibly TRBD2 on 7 matching bases. CDR1 and CDR2 (germline): SGHTA, FQGNSA. The CDR3 extends over 13 amino acids. Deletions cut 7 bases from V and 3 bases from J, with 13 bases between. The CDR3 DNA is TGTGCCAGCAAAAACGGGGGGCACTACGAGCAGTACTTC. Its protein product is CASKNGGHYEQYF.

V is TRBV21-1 and J is TRBJ2-7; the table's TRBD1 call for D was not verified on the DNA. TRBV21-1 is a recognized pseudogene. This CDR3 contains 15 residues. CDR3 sequence (DNA): TGTGCCAGCAATCCGGAGGGGACAGGGGCCTACGAGCAGTACTTC. It translates to CASNPEGTGAYEQYF.

In its sample, this clone was seen a few times. The gene calls are TRBV5-4 and TRBJ2-2; D is perhaps TRBD1 (7 bases). This CDR3 has 16 amino acids. Trimming took off 3 bases at V and 5 bases at J, with 17 bases between the two ends. CDR1 is SGHNT, CDR2 YYREEE, per germline (reference sequence). This chain's CDR3 is CASSYPGQTRTGELFF. The CDR3 nucleotides are TGTGCCAGCAGCTATCCGGGACAGACTAGGACCGGGGAGCTGTTTTTT.

The genes are TRBV6-6 and TRBJ1-4; 8 bases line up with TRBD1. The trim removed 6 bases at V and 5 bases at J, leaving 8 bases unmatched. The CDR3 length is 15 residues. Germline loops: CDR1 MNHNY, CDR2 SVGAGI (reference sequence). The CDR3 coding sequence is TGTGCCAGCAGCCCCCCGGGGACAGGCAATGAAAAACTGTTTTTT. As protein: CASSPPGTGNEKLFF.

V and J are TRBV14 and TRBJ2-1; 9 bases map to TRBD1. V lost 5 bases, J lost 7 bases, and 15 bases stayed unmatched. Germline V lookup: CDR1 SGHDN, CDR2 FVKESK. This CDR3 is 17 amino acids long. CDR3 in amino acids: CASSYITGGRVANEQFF. CDR3 coding DNA: TGTGCCAGCAGCTATATTACAGGGGGCAGGGTGGCTAATGAGCAGTTCTTC.

About this clone itself: Other DNA sequences within the sample encode an identical CDR3. Here the CDR3 reads CASSPGTVPPYEQYF. The CDR3 coding sequence is TGTGCCAGCTCACCCGGGACAGTGCCTCCCTACGAGCAGTACTTC. The gene calls are TRBV18 and TRBJ2-7, with 7 bases matching TRBD1. The CDR3 is 15 residues long. Germline V gene data show CDR1 as KGHSH and CDR2 as LQKENI. With V trimmed by 3 bases and J by 2 bases, 7 bases remained unmatched.

This clone has only one observation. The CDR3, as DNA: TGTGCCAGTAGTATAGGTCAACAGAGGAACACTGAAGCTTTCTTT. Amino acids: CASSIGQQRNTEAFF. This sequence joins TRBV19 and TRBJ1-1; D unclear. The CDR3 is 15 residues long. Germline lookup yields CDR1 LNHDA and CDR2 SQIVND (reference sequence). V gave up 1 base and J gave up 1 base, with 10 bases separating them.

This chain uses TRBV4-1 with TRBJ1-1; no definite D call. V lost 0 bases and J 0 bases, leaving 20 bases between the germline ends. CDR1 is MGHRA and CDR2 is YSYEKL in the germline V gene. This CDR3 is 19 amino acids long. The CDR3 DNA reads as TGCGCCAGCAGCCAAGAGGCTTTAGCGGGCTCGACAATGAACACTGAAGCTTTCTTT. Amino acids: CASSQEALAGSTMNTEAFF.

The J gene is TRBJ2-3, the V gene TRBV4-1; 14 bases map to TRBD2. This CDR3 comprises 18 residues. V shed 2 bases, J shed 4 bases, and the junction held 8 bases outside the gene matches. The germline V gene encodes CDR1 MGHRA and CDR2 YSYEKL. DNA for the CDR3: TGCGCCAGCAGCCAAATGACTAGCGGGGGGGGCGGCGCAGATACGCAGTATTTT. Translating it yields CASSQMTSGGGGADTQYF.

The chain recombines TRBV5-1 with TRBJ1-3; 7 bases fit TRBD1. J gave up 8 bases and V 0 bases, and 5 bases lay outside the gene matches. CDR3 length equals 14 residues. Germline V gene sequence: CDR1 SGHRS, CDR2 YFSETQ. CDR3 sequence (DNA): TGCGCCAGCAGCTTGGGGACAGGCGGGGACACCATATATTTT. Its protein is CASSLGTGGDTIYF.

The chain combines TRBV6-1 with TRBJ1-4; the D gene is possibly TRBD1 (6 bases). Germline values: CDR1 MNHNS, CDR2 SASEGT. The V gene lost 8 bases and the J gene lost 15 bases, with 22 bases spanning the gap. This CDR3 region has 13 residues. In DNA form, the CDR3 reads TGTGCCAGCGAGCAGGGGAGGGTGGTTTCGGTGTTTTTT. The encoded protein is CASEQGRVVSVFF.

The chain joins TRBV5-4 to TRBJ2-1, with D perhaps matching TRBD2 (5 bases). There are 15 residues in the CDR3. V was shortened by 7 bases and J by 6 bases, with 20 bases between the two germline ends. In germline, CDR1 is SGHNT, CDR2 YYREEE (reference sequence). For the CDR3, the DNA is TGTGCCAGCGCCACCCCCAGCGGTCCTATCAATGAGCAGTTCTTC. Protein product: CASATPSGPINEQFF. Full variable domain (remainder filled in from reference TRBV5-4 and TRBJ2-1): ETGVTQSPTHLIKTRGQQVTLRCSSQSGHNTVSWYQQALGQGPQFIFQYYREEENGRGNFPPRFSGLQFPNYSSELNVNALELDDSALYLCASATPSGPINEQFFGPGTRLTVL.

This clone has a handful of counts. The chain joins TRBV7-6 to TRBJ1-2; D is perhaps TRBD1 (5 bases). Germline values: CDR1 SGHVS, CDR2 FNYEAQ. Trimming removed 4 bases from V and 4 bases from J, with 10 bases in between. The CDR3 is made up of 13 amino acids. The CDR3 spells CASSYQGGYGYTF. The CDR3 region has the DNA TGTGCCAGCAGCTATCAGGGAGGCTATGGCTACACCTTC.

This sequence joins TRBV14 and TRBJ2-5; possible D gene TRBD2, 5 bases. The germline V gene has CDR1 SGHDN and CDR2 FVKESK. The V and J ends lost 4 bases and 0 bases respectively, with 12 bases between them. The CDR3 has 15 amino acids. The CDR3 here is CASSLLLGNQETQYF. The CDR3 nucleotides read TGTGCCAGCAGCCTATTACTAGGGAACCAAGAGACCCAGTACTTC.

The CDR3 sequence is CASSLSSGRFNEQFF. CDR3 DNA sequence: TGTGCCAGCAGCTTATCTAGCGGGAGGTTCAATGAGCAGTTCTTC. This rearrangement joins TRBV7-8 to TRBJ2-1; 11 bases match TRBD2. Germline lookup yields CDR1 SGHVS and CDR2 FQNEAQ. Trimming cost V 2 bases and J 6 bases; bases outside gene matches: 3. This CDR3 is built from 15 residues.

This chain links TRBV25-1 with TRBJ1-1; maybe TRBD1 (5 bases). V was shortened by 4 bases and J by 1 base, with 10 bases between the two germline ends. The CDR3 is 14 residues long. CDR1 and CDR2 (germline): MGHDK, SYGVNS. For the CDR3, the DNA is TGTGCCAGCAGTGTATCTGGACAGAACACTGAAGCTTTCTTT. It translates to CASSVSGQNTEAFF.

A few counts support this clone. The chain joins TRBV10-3 to TRBJ1-3; possible D gene TRBD1, 6 bases. In germline, CDR1 is ENHRY, CDR2 SYGVKD. V was cut by 11 bases and J by 3 bases, with 11 bases left in between. CDR3 size: 12 residues. The CDR3 sequence is CALQGSGNTIYF. In DNA, the CDR3 is TGTGCCCTACAGGGAAGTGGAAACACCATATATTTT.